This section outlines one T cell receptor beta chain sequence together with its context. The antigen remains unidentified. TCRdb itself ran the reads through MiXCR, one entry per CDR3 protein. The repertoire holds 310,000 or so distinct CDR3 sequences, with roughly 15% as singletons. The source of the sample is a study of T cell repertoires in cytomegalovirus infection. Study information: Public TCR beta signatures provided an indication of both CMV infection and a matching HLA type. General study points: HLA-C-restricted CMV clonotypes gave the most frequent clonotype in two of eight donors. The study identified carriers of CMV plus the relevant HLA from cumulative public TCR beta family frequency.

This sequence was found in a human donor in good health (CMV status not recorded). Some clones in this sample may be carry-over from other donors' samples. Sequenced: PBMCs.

This chain's CDR3 is CAISERSGSYEQYF. CDR3 coding DNA: TGTGCCATCAGTGAAAGGTCTGGCAGCTACGAGCAGTACTTC. The V call is TRBV10-3, the J call TRBJ2-7; D gene unclear. V was shortened by 3 bases and J by 3 bases, with 12 bases between the two germline ends. The CDR3 totals 14 residues. Germline CDR1 ENHRY, CDR2 SYGVKD.